A selection of T cell receptor beta chains follows, all from one sample in a study of tumor and adjacent non-tumor tissue in lung cancer. TCRdb reprocessed the multiplex PCR reads with MiXCR, giving one entry per CDR3 protein. The profile covers some 100,000 distinct CDR3 sequences, with roughly 60% appearing a single time and less than 20% taken by the ten largest. Sample: distant non-tumor lung tissue. These receptors were collected from a man aged 25-45 years with non-small cell lung cancer. The CDR3 runs from the conserved cysteine through the conserved F or W. A D gene is named only where the DNA matches it firmly. Clone size appears in some rows only: once, few, many, or a class for an expanded clone.

size,J,D,V,CDR3,DNA
hyperexpanded,TRBJ2-3,TRBD2,TRBV20-1,CSAVGGLVLDTQYF,TGCAGTGCGGTAGGCGGACTAGTTCTAGATACGCAGTATTTT
.,TRBJ2-1,.,TRBV7-9,CASSLGGSGSYTEQFF,TGTGCCAGCAGCTTAGGCGGGTCGGGCTCCTACACTGAGCAGTTCTTC
.,TRBJ2-2,.,TRBV29-1,CSVGQVGVVLTGEVFF,TGCAGCGTTGGTCAAGTGGGAGTTGTTCTGACCGGGGAGGTGTTTTTT
.,TRBJ2-3,.,TRBV7-9,CASSLELSWGRGGTDMQYF,TGTGCCAGCAGCTTAGAGTTGTCCTGGGGTAGGGGAGGCACAGATATGCAGTATTTT
.,TRBJ2-5,.,TRBV11-2,CASSLGVSRGHQEIKYF,TGTGCCAGCAGCTTAGGGGTGTCGCGGGGGCACCAAGAGATCAAGTACTTC
.,TRBJ2-3,.,TRBV6-5,CVSSYSKQPTDTQYF,TGTGTCAGCAGTTACTCTAAACAGCCCACAGATACGCAGTATTTT
.,TRBJ2-1,TRBD2,TRBV11-3,CASTSQTSGGPLEQFF,TGTGCCAGCACCTCACAGACTAGCGGGGGACCTTTGGAGCAGTTCTTC
many,TRBJ2-5,TRBD2,TRBV12-3/TRBV12-4,CASSLGAGGIGETQYF,TGTGCCAGCAGTTTAGGTGCGGGAGGTATAGGAGAGACCCAGTACTTC
many,TRBJ2-1,TRBD2,TRBV4-2,CASSHLTGTSAGGEQFF,TGTGCCAGCAGCCACCTAACCGGGACTAGCGCGGGGGGGGAGCAGTTCTTC
.,TRBJ1-2,.,TRBV29-1,CCVEDWADLKYGYTF,TGCTGCGTTGAAGATTGGGCGGACCTTAAATATGGCTACACTTTC
.,TRBJ1-1,.,TRBV12-3/TRBV12-4,CASSSKGEAFF,TGTGCCAGCAGTTCGAAAGGGGAAGCTTTCTTT
.,TRBJ2-1,TRBD2,TRBV20-1,CSTRDQREGYNERFF,TGCAGTACTAGAGATCAGCGGGAGGGATACAATGAGCGGTTCTTC
few,TRBJ2-1,.,TRBV30,CAWGGNNNEQFF,TGTGCCTGGGGGGGAAACAACAATGAGCAGTTCTTC
many,TRBJ1-6,.,TRBV12-3/TRBV12-4,CASSLTGVGNSPLHF,TGTGCCAGCAGTTTAACGGGGGTCGGTAATTCACCCCTCCACTTT
.,TRBJ1-6,TRBD1,TRBV4-2,CASSQATGNSPLQF,TGTGCCAGTAGCCAAGCGACAGGGAATTCACCCCTCCAATTT
few,TRBJ2-3,TRBD1,TRBV11-1,CASSLSLTGGTQYF,TGTGCCAGCAGCCTCTCCCTGACAGGGGGTACGCAATATTTT
.,TRBJ1-5,TRBD1,TRBV10-2,CASSPGTGGGSQPQHF,TGCGCCAGCAGTCCAGGGACAGGGGGCGGAAGTCAGCCCCAGCATTTC
.,TRBJ1-4,TRBD1,TRBV5-6,CASSMWGQAGREKLSF,TGTGCCAGCAGCATGTGGGGACAGGCAGGTCGCGAAAAACTGTCTTTT
few,TRBJ1-1,TRBD1,TRBV7-8,CASSLVALDRTFF,TGTGCCAGCAGCTTAGTTGCCCTGGACAGGACTTTCTTT
few,TRBJ2-5,.,TRBV11-2,CVSSLEVQETHYF,TGTGTCAGCAGTTTGGAAGTCCAAGAGACCCACTACTTC
.,TRBJ2-5,.,TRBV11-1,CASNTEGRNYQETQYF,TGTGCCAGCAACACAGAGGGGCGGAATTACCAAGAGACCCAGTACTTC
.,TRBJ2-7,TRBD2,TRBV24-1,CATSDVAGGNSYEQYF,TGTGCCACCAGTGACGTAGCGGGGGGCAATTCCTACGAGCAGTACTTC
.,TRBJ2-1,TRBD2,TRBV18,CASSPRTSLDEQFF,TGTGCCAGCTCACCCCGGACTAGTTTGGACGAGCAGTTCTTC
once,TRBJ2-5,TRBD2,TRBV19,CASSGTGGSETQYF,TGTGCCAGTAGTGGAACGGGAGGGTCTGAGACCCAGTACTTC
.,TRBJ1-1,.,TRBV4-3,CASSPIVGSPTETFF,TGCGCCAGCAGCCCCATTGTAGGGTCGCCCACTGAAACTTTCTTT
.,TRBJ2-7,.,TRBV11-2,CASSGGEGDYERYF,TGTGCCAGCAGCGGGGGCGAGGGCGACTACGAGCGGTACTTC
many,TRBJ1-5,.,TRBV4-2,CASSQESENQPQHF,TGTGCCAGCAGCCAAGAATCGGAGAATCAGCCCCAGCATTTT
.,TRBJ2-7,.,TRBV11-3,CASSLRAGSSHEQYF,TGTGCCAGCAGCTTAAGGGCCGGGAGCTCCCACGAGCAGTACTTC
many,TRBJ2-3,.,TRBV4-1,CASSQRLSSTDTQYF,TGCGCCAGCAGCCAGCGACTGTCGAGCACAGATACGCAGTATTTT
.,TRBJ1-1,.,TRBV12-3/TRBV12-4,CASSPGLNTDAFF,TGTGCCAGCAGTCCGGGACTGAACACTGATGCTTTCTTT
.,TRBJ2-7,TRBD2,TRBV4-1,CVRNQDETGGTYEQYF,TGCGTCAGGAACCAAGATGAGACGGGAGGTACGTACGAGCAGTACTTC
once,TRBJ2-3,.,TRBV10-3,CAISESGGTFADTQYF,TGTGCCATCAGTGAGTCCGGCGGGACATTTGCAGATACGCAGTATTTT
.,TRBJ1-1,.,TRBV10-3,CAINEMMNIEAFF,TGTGCCATCAATGAGATGATGAACATTGAAGCTTTCTTT
.,TRBJ1-2,TRBD1,TRBV14,CASSQDAIGGIGHTF,TGTGCCAGCAGCCAAGACGCCATAGGGGGCATTGGCCACACATTC
.,TRBJ2-7,.,TRBV7-9,CVSSSFPQREDAYEQYF,TGTGTCAGCAGCTCCTTTCCCCAGCGAGAGGACGCCTACGAGCAGTACTTC
once,TRBJ1-2,.,TRBV11-2,CASSFDEGHGYTF,TGTGCCAGCAGCTTCGACGAGGGGCATGGCTACACCTTC
many,TRBJ1-2,TRBD1,TRBV6-5,CASSPTGGSYGYTF,TGTGCCAGCAGCCCCACAGGGGGAAGCTATGGCTACACCTTC
.,TRBJ1-4,.,TRBV29-1,CSVATWTDEKLLF,TGCAGCGTTGCGACATGGACAGATGAAAAACTGCTTTTT
.,TRBJ1-4,.,TRBV20-1,CSVRRGGQGEKLLF,TGCAGTGTTCGAAGAGGGGGGCAGGGTGAAAAACTGCTTTTT
.,TRBJ2-3,TRBD2,TRBV20-1,CSPKGAGGDTRYF,TGCAGTCCAAAGGGAGCGGGGGGCGATACGCGGTATTTT
.,TRBJ2-1,.,TRBV11-3,CASTIGNYNDQFF,TGTGCCAGCACCATAGGGAACTACAATGACCAGTTCTTC
many,TRBJ2-1,TRBD1,TRBV6-1,CASSEALGQVYNEQFF,TGTGCCAGCAGTGAAGCTCTAGGACAGGTCTACAATGAGCAGTTCTTC
.,TRBJ2-4,.,TRBV11-1,CASMHSGKATKNIQYF,TGTGCCAGCATGCACTCAGGCAAGGCGACCAAAAACATTCAGTACTTC
.,TRBJ2-6,.,TRBV5-4,CAISLGGVRANVLTF,TGTGCCATCAGCTTAGGAGGGGTCAGGGCCAACGTCCTGACTTTC
.,TRBJ2-1,TRBD2,TRBV20-1,CNVAGSGVFEQFF,TGCAATGTAGCAGGTAGCGGGGTTTTTGAGCAGTTCTTC
.,TRBJ1-1,.,TRBV20-1,CSARDRKGDTMKTEAFF,TGCAGTGCTAGAGATCGGAAGGGGGACACCATGAAAACTGAAGCTTTCTTT